This passage covers 8 T cell receptor beta chains from one sample sequenced in a study of blood T cell repertoires in COVID-19. Only in-frame clones appear in the TCRdb table, and some are missing; sequencing was by immunoSEQ multiplex PCR. In the table there are more than 150,000 clones, around 87% of which are singletons. Sequencing was performed on peripheral blood. The source of these receptors is a man aged 55 to 69 with COVID-19, enrolled during active disease.

The gene calls are TRBV5-1 and TRBJ1-1; 9 nucleotides agree with TRBD1. Germline lookup yields CDR1 SGHRS and CDR2 YFSETQ. CDR3 length: 18 residues. V was clipped by 4 bases and J by 1 base; unmatched bases: 14. As DNA, the CDR3 is TGCGCCAGCAGCCAAAATCCGGGACAGGGAACGACGAACACTGAAGCTTTCTTT. Translating it yields CASSQNPGQGTTNTEAFF.

V and J are TRBV5-1 and TRBJ2-1, with 7 bases matching TRBD2. The CDR3 consists of 15 residues. J lost 5 bases, V lost 0 bases, and 5 bases had no gene match. Germline CDR1 and CDR2: SGHRS and YFSETQ. The CDR3 spells CASSLALAVNNEQFF. In nucleotides, the CDR3 is TGCGCCAGCAGCTTGGCTCTAGCGGTCAACAATGAGCAGTTCTTC.

This clone was seen repeatedly, ten times or more. The chain recombines TRBV7-3 with TRBJ2-7, with 14 bases identical to TRBD2. The length of the CDR3 is 14 residues. CDR1 is SGHTA and CDR2 is FQGTGA in the germline V gene. The J segment lost 5 bases and the V segment lost 4 bases, leaving 1 base of the junction unmatched. CDR3 sequence: CASSSGLAGDEQYF. CDR3 coding DNA: TGTGCCAGCAGCTCGGGACTAGCGGGGGACGAGCAGTACTTC.

The chain links TRBV19 to TRBJ1-4; 8 bases fit TRBD1. The CDR3 is made up of 12 amino acids. The ends lost 8 bases at V and 7 bases at J; junction bases unmatched: 3. The germline V gene has CDR1 LNHDA and CDR2 SQIVND (reference sequence). The CDR3 region has the DNA TGTGCCAGTTACGACAGGGGTGAAAAACTGTTTTTT. Amino acids: CASYDRGEKLFF.

The V call is TRBV7-3, the J call TRBJ2-5; no clear D gene. The CDR3 runs 13 residues. V was cut by 0 bases and J by 7 bases, with 9 bases left in between. The germline gives CDR1 SGHTA, CDR2 FQGTGA. CDR3: CASSLTLTGTQYF. The CDR3 coding sequence is TGTGCCAGCAGCTTAACCCTCACCGGGACCCAGTACTTC.

The gene calls are TRBV18 and TRBJ1-4; tentative D call: TRBD1 (5 bases). V was pared by 4 bases and J by 5 bases, with 8 bases between. The CDR3 length is 13 residues. CDR1 is KGHSH and CDR2 is LQKENI in the germline V gene. The CDR3 bases are TGTGCCAGCTCACAGGGACTAAATGAAAAACTGTTTTTT. This codes for CASSQGLNEKLFF.

The rearrangement links TRBV5-1 to TRBJ2-1, with 9 bases aligning to TRBD2. The CDR3 extends over 15 amino acids. CDR1 and CDR2 (germline): SGHRS, YFSETQ. V trimming: 0 bases; J trimming: 3 bases; junction bases outside the gene matches: 1. The CDR3 reads CASSLGLAVYNEQFF. In DNA, the CDR3 is TGCGCCAGCAGCTTGGGACTAGCGGTCTACAATGAGCAGTTCTTC. The full variable domain, with the rest looked up from reference TRBV5-1 and TRBJ2-1, is KAGVTQTPRYLIKTRGQQVTLSCSPISGHRSVSWYQQTPGQGLQFLFEYFSETQRNKGNFPGRFSGRQFSNSRSEMNVSTLELGDSALYLCASSLGLAVYNEQFFGPGTRLTVL.

V and J are TRBV29-1 and TRBJ1-1, with TRBD1 as a possible D gene (6 bases). The CDR3 length is 14 residues. Trimming stripped 1 base from V and 2 bases from J, with 11 bases between. Per the germline V gene, CDR1 is SQVTM and CDR2 is ANQGSEA. This chain's CDR3 is CSVEGGGQNTEAFF. In DNA, the CDR3 is TGCAGCGTTGAAGGCGGGGGCCAAAACACTGAAGCTTTCTTT.